This TCR beta chain originates from a study of T-cell reconstitution after alpha-beta-depleted transplantation in children. The CDR3 sequence is 14 residues long. Unique molecular identifiers tagged the TCRbeta library. From the PCR reads, TCRdb called clonotypes with MiXCR, one entry per CDR3 protein. Of 600,000 to 800,000 distinct CDR3 sequences detected, around 13% appear once; the ten largest clones hold about 0.79%. The rearrangement joins TRBV21-1 to TRBJ2-1; TRBD1, the table's D call, was not compared with the DNA. TRBV21-1 has pseudogene status. This sample comprised PBMCs, obtained before TCRalphabeta/CD19-depleted stem cell transplant. This TCR came from a girl aged 2-10 years with congenital amegakaryocytic thrombocytopenia, due to receive a stem cell transplant. This CDR3 reads CASSLEDRPGTEFF. The DNA for the CDR3 is TGTGCCAGCAGCCTAGAGGACAGGCCGGGGACGGAGTTCTTC.